What follows is one T cell receptor beta chain and its context. Trimming left V 0 bases short and J 4 bases short, with 5 bases between. CDR3 length: 13 residues. Germline V gene lookup returns CDR1 SGHRS and CDR2 YFSETQ. Measured with immunoSEQ multiplex PCR; TCRdb has only the in-frame clones, and not every one. The sample consists of around 7,200 clones, around 77% of them appearing once. The sample originates from a study of chemoradiotherapy in HPV16-positive cancers. The specimen was taken from a patient who underwent chemoradiotherapy. The TCR originated in a human donor with HPV-associated anogenital cancer. The chain combines TRBV5-1 with TRBJ2-1; D gene ambiguous. The chain's CDR3 is CASSLDRYNEQFF. The DNA for the CDR3 is TGCGCCAGCAGCTTGGACAGATACAATGAGCAGTTCTTC.